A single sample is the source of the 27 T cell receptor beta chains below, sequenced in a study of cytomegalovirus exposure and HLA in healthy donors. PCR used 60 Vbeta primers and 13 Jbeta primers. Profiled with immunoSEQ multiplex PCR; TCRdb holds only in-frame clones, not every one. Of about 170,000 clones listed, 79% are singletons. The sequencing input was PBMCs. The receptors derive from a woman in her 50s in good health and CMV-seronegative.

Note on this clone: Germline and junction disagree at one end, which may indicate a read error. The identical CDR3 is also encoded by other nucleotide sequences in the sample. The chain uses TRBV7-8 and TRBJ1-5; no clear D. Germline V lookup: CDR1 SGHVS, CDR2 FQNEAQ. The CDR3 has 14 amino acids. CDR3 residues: CASSLAPSPGPQHF. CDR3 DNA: TGCGCCAGCAGCCTGGCCCCAAGCCCAGGCCCCCAGCATTTT.

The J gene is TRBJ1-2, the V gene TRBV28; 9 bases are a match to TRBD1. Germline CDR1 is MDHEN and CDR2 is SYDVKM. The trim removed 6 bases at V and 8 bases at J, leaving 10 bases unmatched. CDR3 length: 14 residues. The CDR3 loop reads CASRSGTGRWGYTF. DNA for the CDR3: TGTGCCAGCAGATCCGGGACAGGGCGGTGGGGCTACACCTTC.

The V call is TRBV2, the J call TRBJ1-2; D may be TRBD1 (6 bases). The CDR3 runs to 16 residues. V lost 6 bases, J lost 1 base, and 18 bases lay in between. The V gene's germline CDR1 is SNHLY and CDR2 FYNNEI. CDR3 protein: CASSPSGTLFNYGYTF. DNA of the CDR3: TGTGCCAGCAGCCCTAGTGGGACACTTTTTAACTATGGCTACACCTTC.

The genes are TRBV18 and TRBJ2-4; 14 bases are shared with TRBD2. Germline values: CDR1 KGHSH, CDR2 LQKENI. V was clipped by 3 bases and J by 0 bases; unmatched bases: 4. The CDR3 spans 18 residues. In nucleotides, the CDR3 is TGTGCCAGCTCACCCGGGACTAGCGGGGGTTCAGCCAAAAACATTCAGTACTTC. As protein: CASSPGTSGGSAKNIQYF.

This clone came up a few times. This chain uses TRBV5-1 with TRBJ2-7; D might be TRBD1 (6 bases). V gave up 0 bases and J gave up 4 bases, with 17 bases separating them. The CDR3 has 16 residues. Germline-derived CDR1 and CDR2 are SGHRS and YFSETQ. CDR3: CASSLASQGRGYEQYF. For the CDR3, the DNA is TGCGCCAGCAGCTTGGCCTCCCAGGGGAGAGGTTACGAGCAGTACTTC.

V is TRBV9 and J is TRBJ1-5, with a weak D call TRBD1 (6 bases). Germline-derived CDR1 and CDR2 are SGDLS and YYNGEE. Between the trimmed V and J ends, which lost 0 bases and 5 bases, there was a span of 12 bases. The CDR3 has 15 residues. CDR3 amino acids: CASSVGGRPDQPQHF. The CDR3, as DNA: TGTGCCAGCAGCGTAGGGGGGCGGCCCGATCAGCCCCAGCATTTT.

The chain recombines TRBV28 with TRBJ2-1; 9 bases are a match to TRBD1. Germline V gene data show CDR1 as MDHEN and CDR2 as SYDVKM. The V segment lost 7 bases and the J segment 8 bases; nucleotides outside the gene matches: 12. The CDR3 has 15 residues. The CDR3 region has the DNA TGTGCCAGCACCGAGGGCATTACAGGGGGCTATGAGCAGTTCTTC. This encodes CASTEGITGGYEQFF. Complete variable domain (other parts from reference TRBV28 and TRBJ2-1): DVKVTQSSRYLVKRTGEKVFLECVQDMDHENMFWYRQDPGLGLRLIYFSYDVKMKEKGDIPEGYSVSREKKERFSLILESASTNQTSMYLCASTEGITGGYEQFFGPGTRLTVL.

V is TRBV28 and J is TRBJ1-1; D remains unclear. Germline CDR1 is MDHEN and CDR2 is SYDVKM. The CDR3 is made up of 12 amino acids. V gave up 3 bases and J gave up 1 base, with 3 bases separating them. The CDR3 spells CASSFKNTEAFF. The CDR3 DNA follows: TGTGCCAGCAGTTTCAAGAACACTGAAGCTTTCTTT. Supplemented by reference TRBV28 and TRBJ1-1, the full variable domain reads DVKVTQSSRYLVKRTGEKVFLECVQDMDHENMFWYRQDPGLGLRLIYFSYDVKMKEKGDIPEGYSVSREKKERFSLILESASTNQTSMYLCASSFKNTEAFFGQGTRLTVV.

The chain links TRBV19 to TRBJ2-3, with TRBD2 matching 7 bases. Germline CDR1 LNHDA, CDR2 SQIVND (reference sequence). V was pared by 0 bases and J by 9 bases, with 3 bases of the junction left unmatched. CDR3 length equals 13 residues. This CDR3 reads CASSIDLAGTQYF. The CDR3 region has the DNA TGTGCCAGTAGTATAGACTTAGCGGGCACGCAGTATTTT.

CDR3: CASSISNSPLHF. The CDR3 DNA is TGTGCCAGCAGCATCTCCAATTCACCCCTCCACTTT. V usage is TRBV7-2 and J usage is TRBJ1-6; D gene uncertain. From germline, CDR1 is SGHTA and CDR2 FQGNSA. The ends were cut back, 5 bases at V and 7 bases at J, with 6 bases in the middle. CDR3 length: 12 residues.

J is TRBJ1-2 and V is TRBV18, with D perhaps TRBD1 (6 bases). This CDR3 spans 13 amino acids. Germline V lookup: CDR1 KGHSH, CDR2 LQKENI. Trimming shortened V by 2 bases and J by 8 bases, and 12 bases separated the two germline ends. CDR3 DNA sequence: TGTGCCAGCTCACCAAAAGACAGGTCGGGCTACACCTTC. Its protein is CASSPKDRSGYTF.

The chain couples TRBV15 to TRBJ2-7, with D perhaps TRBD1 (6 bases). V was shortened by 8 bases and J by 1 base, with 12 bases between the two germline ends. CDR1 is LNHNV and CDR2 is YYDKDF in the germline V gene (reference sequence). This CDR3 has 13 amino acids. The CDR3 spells CATGTRISYEQYF. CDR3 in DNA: TGTGCCACCGGGACAAGAATATCCTACGAGCAGTACTTC.

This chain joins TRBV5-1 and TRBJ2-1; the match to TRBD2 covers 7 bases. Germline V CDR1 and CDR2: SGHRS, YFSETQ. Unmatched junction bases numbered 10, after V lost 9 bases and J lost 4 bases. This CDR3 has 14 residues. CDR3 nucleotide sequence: TGCGCCACCCATGCGGGGGACCTTTACAATGAGCAGTTCTTC. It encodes CATHAGDLYNEQFF.

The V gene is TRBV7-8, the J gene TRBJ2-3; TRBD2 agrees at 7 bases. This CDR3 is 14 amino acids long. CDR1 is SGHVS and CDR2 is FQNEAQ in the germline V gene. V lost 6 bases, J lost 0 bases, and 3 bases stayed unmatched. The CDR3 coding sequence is TGTGCCAGCAGGTTTAGCGGGAGCACAGATACGCAGTATTTT. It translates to CASRFSGSTDTQYF.

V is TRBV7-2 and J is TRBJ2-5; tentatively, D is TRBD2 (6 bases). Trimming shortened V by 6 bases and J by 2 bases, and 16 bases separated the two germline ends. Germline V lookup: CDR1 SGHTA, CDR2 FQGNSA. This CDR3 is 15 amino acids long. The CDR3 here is CASSRSGPSQETQYF. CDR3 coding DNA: TGTGCCAGCAGTCGAAGCGGGCCCTCTCAAGAGACCCAGTACTTC. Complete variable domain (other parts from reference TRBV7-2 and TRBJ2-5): GAGVSQSPSNKVTEKGKDVELRCDPISGHTALYWYRQSLGQGLEFLIYFQGNSAPDKSGLPSDRFSAERTGGSVSTLTIQRTQQEDSAVYLCASSRSGPSQETQYFGPGTRLLVL.

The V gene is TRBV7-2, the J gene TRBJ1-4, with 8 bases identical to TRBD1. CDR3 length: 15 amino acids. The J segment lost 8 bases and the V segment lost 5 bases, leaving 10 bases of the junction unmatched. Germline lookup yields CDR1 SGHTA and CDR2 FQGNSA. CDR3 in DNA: TGTGCCAGCAGCGCCCAACAGGGGGAGCGAGAAAAACTGTTTTTT. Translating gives CASSAQQGEREKLFF.

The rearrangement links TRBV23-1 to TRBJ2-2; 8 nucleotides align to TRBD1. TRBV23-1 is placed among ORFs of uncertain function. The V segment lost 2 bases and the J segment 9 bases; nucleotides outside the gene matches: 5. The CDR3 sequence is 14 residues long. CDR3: CASSQRQGIRELFF. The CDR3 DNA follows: TGCGCCAGCAGTCAAAGACAGGGGATCAGGGAGCTGTTTTTT.

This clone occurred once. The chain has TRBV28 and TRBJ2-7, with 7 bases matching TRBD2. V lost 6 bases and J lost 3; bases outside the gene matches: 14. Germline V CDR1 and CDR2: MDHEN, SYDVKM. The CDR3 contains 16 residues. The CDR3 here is CASRARTGTIDYEQYF. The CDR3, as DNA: TGTGCCAGCAGAGCGAGGACCGGGACTATTGACTACGAGCAGTACTTC.

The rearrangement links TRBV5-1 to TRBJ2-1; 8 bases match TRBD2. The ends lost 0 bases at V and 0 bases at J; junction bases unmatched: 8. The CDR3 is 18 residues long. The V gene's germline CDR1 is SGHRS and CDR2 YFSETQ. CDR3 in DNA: TGCGCCAGCAGCTTGGGGGGCGGGGGGAGAATCTCCTACAATGAGCAGTTCTTC. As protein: CASSLGGGGRISYNEQFF. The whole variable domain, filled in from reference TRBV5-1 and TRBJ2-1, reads KAGVTQTPRYLIKTRGQQVTLSCSPISGHRSVSWYQQTPGQGLQFLFEYFSETQRNKGNFPGRFSGRQFSNSRSEMNVSTLELGDSALYLCASSLGGGGRISYNEQFFGPGTRLTVL.

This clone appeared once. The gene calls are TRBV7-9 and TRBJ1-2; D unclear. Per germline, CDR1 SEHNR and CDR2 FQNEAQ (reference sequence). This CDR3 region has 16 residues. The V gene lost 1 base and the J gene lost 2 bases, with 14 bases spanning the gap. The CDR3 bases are TGTGCCAGCAGCTTAGGGCTCCGGGAAGAGAACTATGGCTACACCTTC. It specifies CASSLGLREENYGYTF.

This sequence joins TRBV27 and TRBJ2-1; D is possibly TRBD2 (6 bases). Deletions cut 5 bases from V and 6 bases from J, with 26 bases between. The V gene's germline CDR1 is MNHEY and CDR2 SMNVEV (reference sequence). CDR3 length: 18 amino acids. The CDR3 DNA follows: TGTGCCAGCAGTAAATCCGGGACTGGCGGGATCGCCCTCAATGAGCAGTTCTTC. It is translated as CASSKSGTGGIALNEQFF.

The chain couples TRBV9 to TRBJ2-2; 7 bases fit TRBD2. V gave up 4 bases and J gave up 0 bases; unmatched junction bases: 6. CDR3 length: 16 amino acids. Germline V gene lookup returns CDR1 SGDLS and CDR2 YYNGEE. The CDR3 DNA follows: TGTGCCAGCAGCTTAAGACTAGCAGCGAACACCGGGGAGCTGTTTTTT. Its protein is CASSLRLAANTGELFF.

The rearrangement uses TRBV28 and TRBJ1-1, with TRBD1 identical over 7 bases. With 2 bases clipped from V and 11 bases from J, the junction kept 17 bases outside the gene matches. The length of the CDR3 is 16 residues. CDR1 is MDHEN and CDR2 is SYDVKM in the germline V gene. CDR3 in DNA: TGTGCCAGCAGTTTAGTGTCTTCCGCAGGGGGTCGATATGCTTTCTTT. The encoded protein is CASSLVSSAGGRYAFF.

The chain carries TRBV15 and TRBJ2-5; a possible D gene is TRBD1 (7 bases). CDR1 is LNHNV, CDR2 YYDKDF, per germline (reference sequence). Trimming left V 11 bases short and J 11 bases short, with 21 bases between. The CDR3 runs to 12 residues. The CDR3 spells CAAGQNGGEQYF. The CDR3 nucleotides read TGTGCCGCGGGACAGAACGGTGGGGAGCAGTACTTC.

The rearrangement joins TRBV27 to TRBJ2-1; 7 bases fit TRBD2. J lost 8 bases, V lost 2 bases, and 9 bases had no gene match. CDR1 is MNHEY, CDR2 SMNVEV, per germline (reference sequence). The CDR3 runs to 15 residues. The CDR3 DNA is TGTGCCAGCAGTTTAAATCCGGATGGGGGGGATGAGCAGTTCTTC. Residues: CASSLNPDGGDEQFF.

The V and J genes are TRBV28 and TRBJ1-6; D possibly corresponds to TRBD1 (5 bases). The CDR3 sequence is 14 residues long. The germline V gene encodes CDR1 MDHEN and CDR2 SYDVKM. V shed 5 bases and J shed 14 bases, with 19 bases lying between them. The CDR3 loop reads CASSLTEPDISLHF. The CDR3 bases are TGTGCCAGCAGTCTTACAGAACCGGACATCTCCCTCCACTTT. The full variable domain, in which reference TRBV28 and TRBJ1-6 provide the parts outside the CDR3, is DVKVTQSSRYLVKRTGEKVFLECVQDMDHENMFWYRQDPGLGLRLIYFSYDVKMKEKGDIPEGYSVSREKKERFSLILESASTNQTSMYLCASSLTEPDISLHFGNGTRLTVT.

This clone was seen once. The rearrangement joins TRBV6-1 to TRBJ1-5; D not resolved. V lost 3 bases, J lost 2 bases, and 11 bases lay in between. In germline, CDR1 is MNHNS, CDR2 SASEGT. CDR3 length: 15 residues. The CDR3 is CASSETPRGNQPQHF. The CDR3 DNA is TGTGCCAGCAGTGAGACCCCTCGGGGCAATCAGCCCCAGCATTTT.